Listed below are T cell receptor beta chains from one sample, sequenced in a study of blood T cell repertoires in COVID-19. TCRdb keeps only in-frame clones here, not all; method: immunoSEQ multiplex PCR. The table has about 160,000 clones, approximately 81% seen once. The specimen sequenced was PBMCs or T cells enriched from blood (not recorded which). The receptors come from a woman between 35 and 50 years old with acute COVID-19. Each CDR3 is given with its conserved first and last residue. A D gene is named only where the DNA matches it firmly. Clone size is not always given. Where it is, it says once, few, many or a class for expanded clones.

.	TRBV3-1/TRBV3-2	.	TRBJ2-1	CASSLQGQPYNEQFF	TGTGCCAGCAGCCTACAGGGTCAGCCTTACAATGAGCAGTTCTTC
TRBD2	TRBV2	many	TRBJ2-3	CASRREVLDTQYF	TGTGCCAGCCGGCGGGAGGTTCTAGATACGCAGTATTTT
.	TRBV15	.	TRBJ1-4	CATSREGGNNEKLFF	TGTGCCACCAGCAGAGAGGGGGGAAACAATGAAAAACTGTTTTTT
.	TRBV7-8	once	TRBJ2-2	CASSSQGGTGELFF	TGTGCCAGCAGCTCCCAGGGGGGCACCGGGGAGCTGTTTTTT
.	TRBV5-4	.	TRBJ2-1	CASSPRLESYNEQFF	TGTGCCAGCAGCCCCCGACTAGAATCCTACAATGAGCAGTTCTTC
TRBD2	TRBV11-2	few	TRBJ2-5	CASSLGLAGVYQETQYF	TGTGCCAGCAGCTTAGGTTTGGCGGGGGTGTACCAAGAGACCCAGTACTTC
TRBD2	TRBV4-1	few	TRBJ2-7	CASSQEETSGSYEQYF	TGCGCCAGCAGCCAAGAGGAGACTAGCGGCTCCTACGAGCAGTACTTC
TRBD2	TRBV12-5	few	TRBJ2-3	CASGFGGREYTQYF	TGTGCTAGTGGTTTTGGCGGGAGGGAATATACGCAGTATTTT
.	TRBV3-1/TRBV3-2	.	TRBJ1-1	CASSTGGTMNTEAFF	TGTGCCAGCAGTACGGGGGGGACGATGAACACTGAAGCTTTCTTT
.	TRBV12-5	.	TRBJ1-1	CASGLGGRSTEAFF	TGTGCTAGTGGTTTGGGTGGGAGAAGCACTGAAGCTTTCTTT
TRBD2	TRBV24-1	.	TRBJ2-3	CATSVSRLAGGSDTQYF	TGTGCCACCAGTGTCTCACGACTAGCGGGAGGATCTGATACGCAGTATTTT
.	TRBV3-1/TRBV3-2	.	TRBJ2-2	CASSPQVVGELFF	TGTGCCAGCAGCCCCCAGGTTGTCGGGGAGCTGTTTTTT
.	TRBV30	.	TRBJ1-2	CASSGGTLYGYTF	TGTGCCAGTAGTGGGGGGACACTCTATGGCTACACCTTC
.	TRBV18	.	TRBJ1-6	CASSPQGYDSPLHF	TGTGCCAGCTCACCTCAGGGGTATGACTCACCCCTCCACTTT
.	TRBV18	.	TRBJ2-5	CASSPDSRSETQYF	TGTGCCAGCTCACCCGACAGCAGGTCGGAGACCCAGTACTTC
.	TRBV21-1	.	TRBJ2-7	CASSSLALAGGPEQYF	TGTGCCAGCAGCTCCCTGGCGCTAGCGGGAGGGCCCGAGCAGTACTTC
TRBD2	TRBV2	.	TRBJ2-5	CASRTGGGARSAQYF	TGTGCCAGCCGGACGGGAGGCGGAGCCAGGTCGGCCCAGTACTTC
TRBD1	TRBV3-1/TRBV3-2	once	TRBJ1-5	CASSPRTGGQPQHF	TGTGCCAGCAGCCCCCGGACAGGGGGTCAGCCCCAGCATTTT
TRBD2	TRBV14	once	TRBJ2-1	CASSGRGEQFF	TGTGCCAGCAGCGGGAGGGGTGAGCAGTTCTTC
.	TRBV18	few	TRBJ1-1	CASSQRDGGMNTEAFF	TGTGCCAGCTCACAGCGGGACGGAGGAATGAACACTGAAGCTTTCTTT
.	TRBV28	.	TRBJ1-2	CASSLRDNYGYTF	TGTGCCAGCAGTTTACGGGATAACTATGGCTACACCTTC
.	TRBV7-3	.	TRBJ2-1	CASSQLLSSYNEQFF	TGTGCCAGCAGCCAACTATTGAGCTCCTACAATGAGCAGTTCTTC